Sequencing of this TCR beta chain was carried out in a study of regulatory T cells in long-lasting Graves disease. Background on the study: Patients met the persistent Graves' disease definition after over 5 years of antithyroid drugs with positive TSH receptor antibodies. Study results and limitations: Newly diagnosed disease favored TRBV20-1 and TRBJ2-1 over persistent disease. TCR diversity was lower in persistent than newly diagnosed Graves' disease. In persistent patients, shared public clonotypes (around 2,600) outnumbered those in new patients (966).

Regarding time point: persistent/refractory GD, antithyroid drugs over 5 years with positive TRAb. The TCR library used RNA extracted from PBMCs. The CDR3 is 11 residues long. CDR1 is LNHDA, CDR2 SQIVND, per germline (reference sequence). Building of the TCR beta libraries involved iRepertoire HTBI primers and Arm-PCR of CDR3 regions. TCRdb analysed the multiplex PCR reads with MiXCR anew, one entry per CDR3 protein. This table has about 470,000 distinct CDR3 sequences, about 22% appearing once. As concerns this clonotype: What it binds is not known.

Specimen: peripheral blood mononuclear cells (PBMCs), collected when the disease was refractory, from a patient treated with antithyroid drugs. The source is a female donor with Graves disease. The V and J genes are TRBV19 and TRBJ2-4; D not resolved. CDR3 sequence: CANSLENIQYF. CDR3 in DNA: TGTGCGAACTCTTTGGAAAACATTCAGTACTTC. The whole variable domain, remainder taken from reference TRBV19 and TRBJ2-4, is DGGITQSPKYLFRKEGQNVTLSCEQNLNHDAMYWYRQDPGQGLRLIYYSQIVNDFQKGDIAEGYSVSREKKESFPLTVTSAQKNPTAFYLCANSLENIQYFGAGTRLSVL.